This TCR beta chain came from a study of PD-1 blockade in classical Hodgkin lymphoma. Study-wide results and limits: When nivolumab was started under 1 year after ASCT, patients were excluded. CD4+ but not CD8+ TCR diversity rose significantly by C4D1. Reported findings placed baseline TCR diversity lower in newly diagnosed patients (compared with healthy donors).

V lost 0 bases and J lost 5; bases outside the gene matches: 10. The CDR3 is made up of 17 amino acids. Germline V lookup: CDR1 GTSNPN, CDR2 SVGIG (reference sequence). Specified time point: cycle 4 day 1 (C4D1), after less than 7 weeks of nivolumab. Every patient experienced relapse after autologous stem cell transplantation, and brentuximab vedotin exposure varied. Best response was recorded as complete response, partial response or progressive disease. As to this clone: As yet, its antigen is unknown.

Method: immunoSEQ multiplex PCR; TCRdb's copy keeps in-frame clones and lacks some. The sample lists about 33,000 clones, about 72% occurring once. V usage is TRBV30 and J usage is TRBJ2-5; TRBD2 agrees at 12 bases. The clonotype was recovered from a human donor with classical Hodgkin lymphoma. Sequenced here: peripheral blood mononuclear cells (PBMCs), sampled before the fourth cycle of nivolumab. The CDR3 DNA is TGTGCCTGGAGTGTGGGTCTAGCGGGAGGGCTATGGGAGACCCAGTACTTC. Translation: CAWSVGLAGGLWETQYF. The entire variable domain, with the rest obtained from reference TRBV30 and TRBJ2-5, is as follows: SQTIHQWPATLVQPVGSPLSLECTVEGTSNPNLYWYRQAAGRGLQLLFYSVGIGQISSEVPQNLSASRPQDRQFILSSKKLLLSDSGFYLCAWSVGLAGGLWETQYFGPGTRLLVL.